What follows describes a single TCR beta chain. These data come from a study of blood T cell repertoires in COVID-19. The repertoire was sequenced with immunoSEQ multiplex PCR; TCRdb's copy has only in-frame clones and lacks some. The data contain about 150,000 clones, 85% of them singletons. CDR3 length: 15 residues. Trimming removed 5 bases at V and 2 bases at J, with 16 bases between. Germline CDR1 and CDR2: SGHTA and FQGTGA. The sequence came from a woman aged 60-75 years with COVID-19, enrolled during active disease. The chain combines TRBV7-3 with TRBJ2-7, with D perhaps TRBD2 (5 bases). The sample comprised peripheral blood. The CDR3, as DNA: TGTGCCAGCAGCCTGGAGGTAGGGCCTACCTACGAGCAGTACTTC. This sequence encodes CASSLEVGPTYEQYF.